The 32 T cell receptor beta chains listed next were all sequenced from one sample in a study of cytomegalovirus exposure and HLA in healthy donors. Assay: immunoSEQ multiplex PCR; the TCRdb copy retains only in-frame clones and omits some. The profile shows some 150,000 clones, 88% of them singletons. Sequencing was performed on PBMCs. The receptors shown here come from a man between 18 and 35 years old in good health and CMV-seronegative.

The chain uses TRBV7-9 and TRBJ2-3; 9 nucleotides line up with TRBD2. Germline V lookup: CDR1 SEHNR, CDR2 FQNEAQ (reference sequence). The CDR3 runs to 17 residues. The V segment lost 5 bases and the J segment 6 bases; nucleotides outside the gene matches: 15. CDR3 bases: TGTGCCAGCAGCCTACCCCGAGATAGCGGGAGCCCGGATACGCAGTATTTT. It encodes CASSLPRDSGSPDTQYF.

V usage is TRBV5-6 and J usage is TRBJ1-2; possible D gene TRBD1, 5 bases. Germline V gene lookup returns CDR1 SGHDT and CDR2 YYEEEE. The CDR3 is made up of 12 amino acids. The V gene lost 4 bases and the J gene lost 8 bases, with 12 bases spanning the gap. As DNA, the CDR3 is TGTGCCAGCAGCATCAGGGATTTCGGCTACACCTTC. Its translation: CASSIRDFGYTF.

The chain links TRBV15 to TRBJ2-7, with 11 positions matching TRBD2. With 3 bases clipped from V and 0 bases from J, the junction kept 13 bases outside the gene matches. Germline-derived CDR1 and CDR2 are LNHNV and YYDKDF (reference sequence). The length of the CDR3 is 19 residues. The CDR3 nucleotides read TGTGCCACCAGCAGGTGGACCCTTAGCGGGGGGGATAGCTCCTACGAGCAGTACGTC. Protein sequence: CATSRWTLSGGDSSYEQYV.

This sequence joins TRBV6-5 and TRBJ2-7; 9 bases line up with TRBD2. This CDR3 spans 16 amino acids. Germline V CDR1 and CDR2: MNHEY, SVGAGI. Trimming removed 2 bases from V and 1 base from J; junction bases left unmatched: 6. Written as DNA, the CDR3 is TGTGCCAGCAGTTACCTAACTAGCGGGCCTTCCTACGAGCAGTACTTC. Amino acids: CASSYLTSGPSYEQYF.

Only one count was recorded for this clone. The gene calls are TRBV19 and TRBJ1-1, with TRBD1 matching over 9 bases. Trimming removed 4 bases from V and 4 bases from J; junction bases left unmatched: 4. The CDR3 extends over 14 amino acids. The V gene's germline CDR1 is LNHDA and CDR2 SQIVND (reference sequence). DNA for the CDR3: TGTGCCAGTAGTACTGGGGACAGGGCCACTGAAGCTTTCTTT. Residues: CASSTGDRATEAFF.

The rearrangement joins TRBV5-6 to TRBJ1-2; the D is unclear. CDR3 length: 15 amino acids. Trimming removed 0 bases at V and 0 bases at J, with 9 bases between. CDR1 is SGHDT and CDR2 is YYEEEE in the germline V gene. CDR3 sequence: CASSLGSGPNYGYTF. The CDR3 DNA reads TGTGCCAGCAGCTTGGGGTCAGGTCCTAACTATGGCTACACCTTC.

The CDR3 protein is CASSQSGRIVEQYF. The CDR3 DNA sequence: TGTGCCAGCAGCCAATCCGGGAGAATCGTCGAGCAGTACTTC. The chain carries TRBV5-6 and TRBJ2-7, with a weak D call TRBD2 (6 bases). Germline CDR1 SGHDT, CDR2 YYEEEE. V lost 4 bases and J 6 bases, leaving 17 bases between the germline ends. The CDR3 runs 14 residues. The variable domain in full, completed from reference TRBV5-6 and TRBJ2-7, reads DAGVTQSPTHLIKTRGQQVTLRCSPKSGHDTVSWYQQALGQGPQFIFQYYEEEERQRGNFPDRFSGHQFPNYSSELNVNALLLGDSALYLCASSQSGRIVEQYFGPGTRLTVT.

The V gene is TRBV5-5, the J gene TRBJ2-2, with a weak D call TRBD2 (6 bases). The V end lost 1 base, the J end lost 1 base, and 14 bases lay between the germline ends. Germline lookup yields CDR1 SGHKS and CDR2 YYEKEE (reference sequence). The CDR3 contains 17 residues. The CDR3 bases are TGTGCCAGCAGCTTGTCTGTGTGGGGAGGGAACACCGGGGAGCTGTTTTTT. The encoded protein is CASSLSVWGGNTGELFF.

V gene TRBV6-1 combines with J gene TRBJ2-5; D is perhaps TRBD1 (6 bases). V gave up 8 bases and J gave up 4 bases, with 14 bases separating them. The CDR3 sequence is 13 residues long. CDR1 MNHNS and CDR2 SASEGT come from the germline V gene. CDR3 in DNA: TGTGCCAGCCAGACAGGTTTCAGAGAGACCCAGTACTTC. This encodes CASQTGFRETQYF.

V gene TRBV5-5 combines with J gene TRBJ2-7; maybe TRBD1 (5 bases). V lost 4 bases, J lost 4 bases, and 15 bases lay in between. The germline V gene encodes CDR1 SGHKS and CDR2 YYEKEE (reference sequence). This CDR3 is built from 14 residues. This CDR3 reads CASSPPLRVYEQYF. The CDR3, as DNA: TGTGCCAGCAGCCCACCCCTCAGGGTTTACGAGCAGTACTTC.

The chain recombines TRBV11-3 with TRBJ1-1, with D maybe TRBD1 (6 bases). The germline V gene encodes CDR1 SGHNT and CDR2 YENEEA. The V and J ends lost 4 bases and 5 bases respectively, with 11 bases between them. This CDR3 region has 13 residues. CDR3 sequence (DNA): TGTGCCAGCAGCTCCGGGCAGGGGACTGAAGCTTTCTTT. Translation: CASSSGQGTEAFF. Using reference TRBV11-3 and TRBJ1-1 for the parts outside the CDR3, the full variable domain is EAGVVQSPRYKIIEKKQPVAFWCNPISGHNTLYWYLQNLGQGPELLIRYENEEAVDDSQLPKDRFSAERLKGVDSTLKIQPAELGDSAVYLCASSSGQGTEAFFGQGTRLTVV.

The chain links TRBV4-3 to TRBJ2-5, with TRBD1 as a possible D gene (5 bases). Per the germline V gene, CDR1 is LGHNA and CDR2 is YSLEER. V gave up 0 bases and J gave up 7 bases, with 12 bases separating them. The CDR3 loop spans 14 amino acids. The CDR3: CASSQDFGAGTQYF. The CDR3 DNA reads as TGCGCCAGCAGCCAAGACTTTGGGGCAGGGACCCAGTACTTC.

The V and J genes are TRBV28 and TRBJ2-3, with a weak D call TRBD1 (6 bases). Trimming stripped 10 bases from V and 0 bases from J, with 14 bases between. This CDR3 is built from 14 residues. CDR1 and CDR2 (germline): MDHEN, SYDVKM. This CDR3 is CATHYRESTDTQYF. CDR3 bases: TGTGCCACCCACTACAGGGAAAGCACAGATACGCAGTATTTT.

The rearrangement links TRBV5-1 to TRBJ2-5, with a possible D match to TRBD1 (5 bases). The length of the CDR3 is 14 residues. V was pared by 0 bases and J by 1 base, with 7 bases between. Germline CDR1 and CDR2: SGHRS and YFSETQ. CDR3 nucleotide sequence: TGCGCCAGCAGCTTGGGACAGATCCAAGAGACCCAGTACTTC. Amino acid sequence: CASSLGQIQETQYF.

The chain joins TRBV28 to TRBJ1-1; D remains unclear. The CDR3 totals 13 residues. The V end was cut by 8 bases, the J end by 7 bases, with 17 bases between. In germline, CDR1 is MDHEN, CDR2 SYDVKM. CDR3: CASCSGVSIEAFF. CDR3 DNA: TGTGCCAGCTGCTCCGGGGTTTCTATTGAAGCTTTCTTT.

This rearrangement joins TRBV7-8 to TRBJ1-2, with 8 bases that match TRBD1. The ends lost 5 bases at V and 6 bases at J; junction bases unmatched: 8. This CDR3 is 14 amino acids long. Per germline, CDR1 SGHVS and CDR2 FQNEAQ. CDR3 nucleotide sequence: TGTGCCAGCAGCCAGTCGGACAGGGTGGATGGCTACACCTTC. The encoded protein is CASSQSDRVDGYTF. The full variable domain, with the rest looked up from reference TRBV7-8 and TRBJ1-2, is GAGVSQSPRYKVAKRGQDVALRCDPISGHVSLFWYQQALGQGPEFLTYFQNEAQLDKSGLPSDRFFAERPEGSVSTLKIQRTQQEDSAVYLCASSQSDRVDGYTFGSGTRLTVV.

The chain links TRBV2 to TRBJ1-2; 8 nucleotides match TRBD1. CDR1 and CDR2 from the germline V gene are SNHLY and FYNNEI. The CDR3 is made up of 14 amino acids. The trim removed 2 bases at V and 5 bases at J, leaving 4 bases unmatched. The CDR3 DNA is TGTGCCAGCAGTGAACAGGGGGCGCAGTATGGCTACACCTTC. Its protein is CASSEQGAQYGYTF. The variable domain in full, with the rest retrieved from reference TRBV2 and TRBJ1-2, is EPEVTQTPSHQVTQMGQEVILRCVPISNHLYFYWYRQILGQKVEFLVSFYNNEISEKSEIFDDQFSVERPDGSNFTLKIRSTKLEDSAMYFCASSEQGAQYGYTFGSGTRLTVV.

The V call is TRBV5-1, the J call TRBJ1-1; D might be TRBD1 (5 bases). V was shortened by 2 bases and J by 1 base, with 6 bases between the two germline ends. CDR1 SGHRS and CDR2 YFSETQ come from the germline V gene. CDR3 size: 13 residues. The CDR3 DNA reads TGCGCCAGCAGCTTCAGGGCGAACACTGAAGCTTTCTTT. It is translated as CASSFRANTEAFF.

This sequence joins TRBV30 and TRBJ1-1; D remains ambiguous. Looked up from germline, CDR1 is GTSNPN and CDR2 is SVGIG (reference sequence). CDR3 size: 12 residues. The V end was cut by 0 bases, the J end by 4 bases, with 6 bases between. The CDR3 sequence is CAWSVLITEAFF. In DNA form, the CDR3 reads TGTGCCTGGAGTGTACTGATCACTGAAGCTTTCTTT.

The rearrangement joins TRBV7-2 to TRBJ2-7, with unresolved D. Germline-derived CDR1 and CDR2 are SGHTA and FQGNSA. V was pared by 1 base and J by 6 bases, with 13 bases between. CDR3 length: 14 amino acids. The DNA for the CDR3 is TGTGCCAGCAGCTTAGGTCTGCTTCCCGGCGAGCAGTACTTC. Translation gives CASSLGLLPGEQYF.

This chain connects TRBV5-6 to TRBJ1-2; D is uncertain. V lost 0 bases and J 8 bases, leaving 14 bases between the germline ends. Germline V lookup: CDR1 SGHDT, CDR2 YYEEEE. CDR3 length: 14 amino acids. The CDR3 DNA sequence: TGTGCCAGCAGCTTGGCGCGATCACCCCTCGGCTACACCTTC. It encodes CASSLARSPLGYTF.

The genes are TRBV10-1 and TRBJ2-1; perhaps TRBD2 as D (7 bases). V lost 6 bases to trimming and J lost 2 bases, with 8 bases between them. CDR3 length: 13 residues. In germline, CDR1 is WNHNN, CDR2 SYGVQD (reference sequence). The CDR3 nucleotides read TGCGCCAGCAGCGGGGGGCCCTACAATGAGCAGTTCTTC. This codes for CASSGGPYNEQFF.

Here the CDR3 DNA reads TGTGCCAGCAGTTACCCAACAGGGATAGGTAATTCACCCCTCCACTTT. This translates into CASSYPTGIGNSPLHF. This chain uses TRBV6-5 with TRBJ1-6; D perhaps matches TRBD1 (6 bases). The CDR3 has 16 residues. Germline lookup yields CDR1 MNHEY and CDR2 SVGAGI. The V gene lost 2 bases and the J gene lost 6 bases, with 14 bases spanning the gap.

The chain combines TRBV10-3 with TRBJ2-5; TRBD2 might be the D (5 bases). This CDR3 region has 14 residues. V was shortened by 2 bases and J by 2 bases, with 9 bases between the two germline ends. From germline, CDR1 is ENHRY and CDR2 SYGVKD. The CDR3 is CAISEATGQETQYF. The CDR3 coding sequence is TGTGCCATCAGTGAGGCAACGGGACAAGAGACCCAGTACTTC.

The chain carries TRBV19 and TRBJ2-7; the match to TRBD1 covers 9 bases. The CDR3 contains 14 residues. Per germline, CDR1 LNHDA and CDR2 SQIVND (reference sequence). V lost 5 bases and J lost 5; bases outside the gene matches: 7. CDR3 residues: CASSQTGTGNEQYF. DNA for the CDR3: TGTGCCAGTAGTCAAACCGGGACAGGGAACGAGCAGTACTTC.

This sequence joins TRBV5-1 and TRBJ1-1; D uncertain. The germline V gene has CDR1 SGHRS and CDR2 YFSETQ. V lost 0 bases and J 0 bases, leaving 6 bases between the germline ends. The CDR3 has 14 residues. CDR3 nucleotide sequence: TGCGCCAGCAGCTTGGACAGCATGAACACTGAAGCTTTCTTT. Protein sequence: CASSLDSMNTEAFF.

This clone was counted once. The chain links TRBV25-1 to TRBJ1-1; D perhaps matches TRBD1 (5 bases). This CDR3 is 12 amino acids long. Germline V gene data show CDR1 as MGHDK and CDR2 as SYGVNS. Trimming took off 7 bases at V and 10 bases at J, with 16 bases between the two ends. DNA of the CDR3: TGTGCCAGCAACTCCCTGGGGGAGGGAGCTTTCTTT. Its protein product is CASNSLGEGAFF.

The sample holds a few counts of this clone. The gene calls are TRBV5-1 and TRBJ1-6, with 8 bases aligning to TRBD1. Trimming cost V 4 bases and J 5 bases; bases outside gene matches: 5. This CDR3 contains 15 residues. Per the germline V gene, CDR1 is SGHRS and CDR2 is YFSETQ. As DNA, the CDR3 is TGCGCCAGCAGCGTGCGGGACAGGAATAATTCACCCCTCCACTTT. Its protein is CASSVRDRNNSPLHF.

The chain uses TRBV6-5 and TRBJ2-1; tentative D call: TRBD2 (5 bases). Germline CDR1 MNHEY, CDR2 SVGAGI. The CDR3 has 16 amino acids. Between the trimmed V and J ends, which lost 4 bases and 0 bases, there was a span of 13 bases. Written as DNA, the CDR3 is TGTGCCAGCAGTTGGTCTAGCCGGAGCTCCTACAATGAGCAGTTCTTC. Its protein is CASSWSSRSSYNEQFF.

This clone was seen once. V and J are TRBV5-6 and TRBJ2-3, with TRBD1 matching 10 bases. The V gene end was trimmed by 5 bases and the J gene end by 4 bases; junction bases not matched to a gene: 10. This CDR3 has 16 amino acids. In germline, CDR1 is SGHDT, CDR2 YYEEEE. CDR3 protein: CASRPATGGIADTQYF. CDR3 in DNA: TGTGCCAGCAGGCCGGCGACAGGGGGCATTGCAGATACGCAGTATTTT.

The J gene is TRBJ2-5, the V gene TRBV28; TRBD1 might be the D (7 bases). Germline V lookup: CDR1 MDHEN, CDR2 SYDVKM. The CDR3 is 15 residues long. V was shortened by 2 bases and J by 6 bases, with 16 bases between the two germline ends. Written as DNA, the CDR3 is TGTGCCAGCAGTTTAGGAGGGGGCCTAGAGAAGACCCAGTACTTC. The encoded protein is CASSLGGGLEKTQYF.

As to this clone: Germline is not matched at one junction end, which may reflect a read error. The chain joins TRBV2 to TRBJ2-5; 9 bases map to TRBD2. Germline V gene sequence: CDR1 SNHLY, CDR2 FYNNEI. The CDR3 length is 16 residues. Here the CDR3 DNA reads TGTGCCAGCAATGAACCCGGGACTAGCTTTGGGGAGACCCAGTACTTC. It specifies CASNEPGTSFGETQYF.